Sequencing of this T cell receptor (beta chain) was carried out in a study of CD8+ T cells in alopecia areata. Study-level background: Administration of oral tofacitinib to treated patients was at 5 to 10 mg twice daily. Percent affected scalp area, the SALT score, rated treated patients' severity.

Treatment noted: oral pan-JAK inhibitor, 5-10 mg twice daily. V shed 3 bases and J 6 bases; nucleotides not matched to a gene: 10. The germline gives CDR1 MGHDK, CDR2 SYGVNS. The CDR3 consists of 15 residues. Extraction and reverse transcription of RNA yielded cDNA as the sequencing template. Assay used: immunoSEQ multiplex PCR; TCRdb lists only in-frame clones, some missing. This table has more than 90,000 clones, about 61% appearing once. The sample holds a few counts of this clone. Antigen specificity is unknown. Overall study results and limits: Persistence in scalp and blood during tofacitinib was observed for many expanded lesional clones. Mouse data revealed clearer TCR sharing than patient data did, a gap possibly tied to HLA.

The material sequenced was CD8+ T cells sorted from blood, taken at week 4, from a patient treated with tofacitinib. The TCR comes from a human donor with alopecia areata. The V call is TRBV25-1, the J call TRBJ1-2, with 7 bases aligning to TRBD1. The CDR3 reads CASSDNRGWVDGYTF. The DNA for the CDR3 is TGTGCCAGCAGTGATAACAGGGGCTGGGTGGATGGCTACACCTTC.